Listed below are T cell receptor beta chains from one sample, sequenced in a study of shared clonotypes between healthy human individuals. Sequencing used immunoSEQ multiplex PCR; TCRdb keeps in-frame clones, though not all of them. The data contain more than 550,000 clones, about two thirds of them seen just once; the ten biggest clones take up about 1.7%. Sequencing input: memory CD4+ T cells sorted from blood. The source of these receptors is a woman in her twenties or thirties in good health. The CDR3 runs from the conserved cysteine through the conserved F or W. The D gene is left open where the match is weak. Clone size is shown for a subset of rows, as once, few, many or a class of expanded clone.

. TRBJ1-1 TRBV7-2 . TGTGCCAGCAGGCGTCAAAGGGACACTGAAGCTTTCTTT CASRRQRDTEAFF
. TRBJ1-5 TRBV6-1 . TGTGCCAGCAGTGACCGCCTCTATAGCAATCAGCCCCAGCATTTT CASSDRLYSNQPQHF
. TRBJ1-6 TRBV2 once TGTGCCAGCAGTGAAATTGCAGGGAGTTCACCCCTCCACTTT CASSEIAGSSPLHF
TRBD2 TRBJ2-2 TRBV2 . TGTGCCAGCAGTGTTACTAGCGGGAGGCCCACCGGGGAGCTGTTTTTT CASSVTSGRPTGELFF
. TRBJ1-1 TRBV28 . TGTGCCAGCAGTCCTGGGGTGGCAGGGAACACTGAAGCTTTCTTT CASSPGVAGNTEAFF
TRBD2 TRBJ2-1 TRBV14 many TGTGCCAGCAGCTCCGGGACTACATGGGTTGGTGAGCAGTTCTTC CASSSGTTWVGEQFF
TRBD2 TRBJ2-5 TRBV18 . TGTGCCAGCTCTATCGAACTAGCGGGCGAGACCCAGTACTTC CASSIELAGETQYF
. TRBJ1-4 TRBV28 few TGTGCCAGCAGCACCAATCAAGGTTCAGGGACAACTAATGAAAAACTGTTTTTT CASSTNQGSGTTNEKLFF
. TRBJ2-1 TRBV27 . TGTGCCAGCAGTTTAACGGCCGGTGAGCAGTTCTTC CASSLTAGEQFF
. TRBJ2-3 TRBV18 . TGTGCCAGCTCACCATCCAGCGGACCCACAGATACGCAGTATTTT CASSPSSGPTDTQYF
TRBD1 TRBJ2-1 TRBV25-1 . TGTGCCAGCACCGGGACAGGGAAATACAATGAGCAGTTCTTC CASTGTGKYNEQFF
. TRBJ2-2 TRBV7-9 . TGTGCCAGCAACCACCCAAATACCCACACCGGGGAGCTGTTTTTT CASNHPNTHTGELFF
TRBD2 TRBJ2-1 TRBV11-3 . TGTGCCAGCAGCTTAGTCGCGGGAGGGAACAATGAGCAGTTCTTC CASSLVAGGNNEQFF
. TRBJ2-3 TRBV7-8 many TGTGCCAGCAGCTTAGGCTGGGATACGCAGTATTTT CASSLGWDTQYF
. TRBJ2-5 TRBV2 few TGTGCCAGCAGTGTCGAGGGACAAGGGCAAGAGACCCAGTACTTC CASSVEGQGQETQYF
. TRBJ1-1 TRBV5-1 . TGCGCCAGCAGCTTGTCTTGGAACACTGAAGCTTTCTTT CASSLSWNTEAFF
TRBD2 TRBJ2-3 TRBV6-6 . TGTGCCAGCAACCGACTAGCGGGTACAGATACGCAGTATTTT CASNRLAGTDTQYF